A single sample is the source of the 17 T cell receptor beta chains below, sequenced in a study of blood T cell repertoires in COVID-19. Produced via immunoSEQ multiplex PCR; TCRdb's table is partial and in-frame only. The profile shows some 88,000 clones, approximately 90% of them singletons. Sequenced material: peripheral blood. Every receptor here comes from a human donor with active COVID-19. The donor label of this sample is uncertain.

This clone was detected only once. The chain couples TRBV27 to TRBJ2-7; D is perhaps TRBD1 (6 bases). The CDR3 runs 15 residues. Germline CDR1 reads MNHEY; CDR2 reads SMNVEV (reference sequence). Trimming left V 8 bases short and J 7 bases short, with 24 bases between. CDR3 region: CASGDSDRRPLEQYF. Written as DNA, the CDR3 is TGTGCCAGCGGAGACTCGGACAGACGGCCTTTGGAGCAGTACTTC.

This sequence joins TRBV11-3 and TRBJ2-1; 13 bases fit TRBD2. CDR1 SGHNT and CDR2 YENEEA come from the germline V gene. V dropped 5 bases and J dropped 5; count of bases not matched to a gene: 6. CDR3 size: 16 residues. Here the CDR3 reads CASSPRLAGGNNEQFF. The CDR3, as DNA: TGTGCCAGCAGCCCCCGACTAGCGGGGGGTAACAATGAGCAGTTCTTC.

The genes are TRBV10-1 and TRBJ2-1; 10 bases are a match to TRBD2. Looked up from germline, CDR1 is WNHNN and CDR2 is SYGVQD (reference sequence). Losses at the gene ends were 3 bases for V and 5 bases for J; bases not matched to a gene: 7. CDR3 length: 16 amino acids. The CDR3 DNA sequence: TGCGCCAGCAGTGAATTTACTAGCGGGGCAGACAATGAGCAGTTCTTC. Translation: CASSEFTSGADNEQFF.

V and J are TRBV3-1 (or the pseudogene TRBV3-2) and TRBJ2-2; 7 bases match TRBD2. V shed 4 bases, J shed 4 bases, and the junction held 6 bases outside the gene matches. Germline V gene lookup returns CDR1 LGHDT and CDR2 YNNKEL (reference sequence). The CDR3 is made up of 15 amino acids. CDR3 protein: CASSPGLVGTGELFF. For the CDR3, the DNA is TGTGCCAGCAGCCCTGGACTAGTGGGCACCGGGGAGCTGTTTTTT.

This chain joins TRBV5-4 and TRBJ1-1, with a possible D match to TRBD1 (6 bases). The CDR3 has 19 amino acids. Germline CDR1 and CDR2: SGHNT and YYREEE (reference sequence). V dropped 0 bases and J dropped 2 bases, with 23 bases sitting between them. The CDR3 region has the DNA TGTGCCAGCAGCTTGGGGATCCTAAGAAAACAGGGCTTAAACACTGAAGCTTTCTTT. This encodes CASSLGILRKQGLNTEAFF. Based on the CDR3 plus reference TRBV5-4 and TRBJ1-1, the full variable domain is ETGVTQSPTHLIKTRGQQVTLRCSSQSGHNTVSWYQQALGQGPQFIFQYYREEENGRGNFPPRFSGLQFPNYSSELNVNALELDDSALYLCASSLGILRKQGLNTEAFFGQGTRLTVV.

The V call is TRBV5-1, the J call TRBJ2-7, with 9 nucleotides matching TRBD1. The CDR3 loop spans 17 amino acids. The junction had 12 bases not matched to a gene; V was cut back by 4 bases and J by 1 base. CDR1 SGHRS and CDR2 YFSETQ come from the germline V gene. This CDR3 reads CASSLRGQGFESYEQYF. In DNA, the CDR3 is TGCGCCAGCAGCCTAAGGGGACAGGGATTCGAGTCCTACGAGCAGTACTTC.

The genes are TRBV1 and TRBJ1-4; the D segment call TRBD1 is taken from the table without a DNA check. TRBV1 is tagged as a pseudogene. The CDR3 loop spans 19 amino acids. The CDR3 here is CTSSRGDRGAGTTNEKLFF. The CDR3 coding sequence is TGCACCAGCAGCCGAGGGGACAGGGGAGCAGGGACAACTAATGAAAAACTGTTTTTT.

This rearrangement joins TRBV5-3 to TRBJ1-1; no reliable D call. Being an ORF, TRBV5-3 has a function that is uncertain. This CDR3 region has 18 residues. The V gene lost 3 bases and the J gene lost 5 bases, with 26 bases spanning the gap. The CDR3 bases are TGTGCCAGAAGCTCGCACCCCTCCGAGGGCAAAAGAGGTACTGAAGCTTTCTTT. This translates into CARSSHPSEGKRGTEAFF.

CDR3 amino acids: CASSPQAGEATDTQYF. As DNA, the CDR3 is TGTGCCAGCAGCCCCCAGGCTGGGGAGGCCACAGATACGCAGTATTTT. This chain joins TRBV9 and TRBJ2-3; tentative D call: TRBD2 (6 bases). V was trimmed by 4 bases and J by 2 bases, leaving 17 bases between them. This CDR3 has 16 amino acids. Germline loops: CDR1 SGDLS, CDR2 YYNGEE.

This clone has only one observation. This chain connects TRBV7-9 to TRBJ2-3; 13 bases align to TRBD2. Germline lookup yields CDR1 SEHNR and CDR2 FQNEAQ (reference sequence). The CDR3 has 15 amino acids. The J segment lost 3 bases and the V segment lost 5 bases, leaving 2 bases of the junction unmatched. For the CDR3, the DNA is TGTGCCAGCAGCGGACTAGCGGGGGTTACAGATACGCAGTATTTT. Residues: CASSGLAGVTDTQYF.

The chain combines TRBV27 with TRBJ2-7, with 9 bases matching TRBD1. Germline CDR1 is MNHEY and CDR2 is SMNVEV (reference sequence). This CDR3 comprises 15 residues. The V segment lost 5 bases and the J segment 2 bases; nucleotides outside the gene matches: 7. The CDR3 DNA is TGTGCCAGCAGTGTCCGACAGGGGGGCGCCTACGAGCAGTACTTC. Translation: CASSVRQGGAYEQYF.

The rearrangement joins TRBV4-3 to TRBJ2-2, with 8 bases fitting TRBD2. The CDR3 is 17 amino acids. V was clipped by 3 bases and J by 4 bases; unmatched bases: 10. CDR1 is LGHNA and CDR2 is YSLEER in the germline V gene. CDR3 residues: CASSQGSGGLATGELFF. CDR3 coding DNA: TGCGCCAGCAGCCAGGGGAGCGGGGGCCTCGCCACCGGGGAGCTGTTTTTT.

This clone was detected only a few times. This CDR3 is CASSSGNQPQHF. CDR3 in DNA: TGTGCCAGCAGTTCGGGGAATCAGCCCCAGCATTTT. This chain links TRBV28 with TRBJ1-5; D unresolved. The germline CDR1 and CDR2 sequences are MDHEN and SYDVKM. This CDR3 spans 12 amino acids. Between the trimmed V and J ends, which lost 4 bases and 4 bases, there was a span of 5 bases.

The rearrangement uses TRBV5-1 and TRBJ1-4, with D perhaps matching TRBD1 (5 bases). In germline, CDR1 is SGHRS, CDR2 YFSETQ. CDR3 length equals 13 residues. Trimming stripped 7 bases from V and 3 bases from J, with 10 bases between. CDR3 region: CASGGRPNEKLFF. The CDR3 DNA is TGCGCCAGCGGGGGGAGACCTAATGAAAAACTGTTTTTT.

The chain has TRBV5-1 and TRBJ2-1; 7 bases match TRBD2. Germline V gives CDR1 SGHRS, CDR2 YFSETQ. This CDR3 has 16 residues. Germline trimming cut 0 bases from V and 4 bases from J; bases unmatched to any gene: 7. CDR3 sequence reads: CASSLAPAGVYNEQFF. The CDR3 region has the DNA TGCGCCAGCAGCTTGGCCCCGGCGGGGGTTTACAATGAGCAGTTCTTC.

The chain joins TRBV14 to TRBJ1-2, with 9 bases identical to TRBD1. The CDR3 runs 16 residues. The V gene's germline CDR1 is SGHDN and CDR2 FVKESK. With 2 bases clipped from V and 3 bases from J, the junction kept 7 bases outside the gene matches. CDR3 in DNA: TGTGCCAGCAGCCAAACTACAGGGGGCAGGGACTATGGCTACACCTTC. This sequence encodes CASSQTTGGRDYGYTF.

V usage is TRBV11-3 and J usage is TRBJ2-1; 8 nucleotides match TRBD2. The CDR3 is 15 residues long. The germline gives CDR1 SGHNT, CDR2 YENEEA. With V trimmed by 2 bases and J by 2 bases, 2 bases remained unmatched. This CDR3 is CASSLTGGAYNEQFF. CDR3 in DNA: TGTGCCAGCAGCTTAACGGGGGGGGCCTACAATGAGCAGTTCTTC.